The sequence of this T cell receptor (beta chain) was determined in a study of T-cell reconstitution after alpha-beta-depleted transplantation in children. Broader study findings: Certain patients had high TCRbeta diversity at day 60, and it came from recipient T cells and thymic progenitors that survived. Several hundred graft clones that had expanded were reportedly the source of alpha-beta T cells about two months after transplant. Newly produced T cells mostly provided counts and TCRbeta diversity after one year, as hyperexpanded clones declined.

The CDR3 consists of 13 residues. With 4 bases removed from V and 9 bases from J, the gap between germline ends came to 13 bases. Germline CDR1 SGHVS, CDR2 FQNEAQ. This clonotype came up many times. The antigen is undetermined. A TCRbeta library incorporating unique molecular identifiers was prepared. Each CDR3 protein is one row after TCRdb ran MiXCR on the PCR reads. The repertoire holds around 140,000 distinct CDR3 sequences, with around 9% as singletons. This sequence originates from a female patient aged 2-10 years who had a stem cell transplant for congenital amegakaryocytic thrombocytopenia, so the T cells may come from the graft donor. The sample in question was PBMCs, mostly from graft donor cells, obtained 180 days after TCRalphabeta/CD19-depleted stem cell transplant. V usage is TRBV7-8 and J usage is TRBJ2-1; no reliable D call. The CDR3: CASSSGKWLEQFF. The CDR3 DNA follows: TGTGCCAGCAGCTCCGGTAAATGGCTTGAGCAGTTCTTC.